This T cell receptor beta chain appears in the sequencing data of a study of blood T cell repertoires in COVID-19. With 0 bases removed from V and 1 base from J, the gap between germline ends came to 3 bases. The CDR3 contains 13 residues. The germline CDR1 and CDR2 sequences are SGHRS and YFSETQ. A remark on this clone: The same CDR3 is also encoded by other DNA sequences in this sample.

In the original workflow: Reference gene primer amplification gave estimated nucleated cell counts. Assay used: immunoSEQ multiplex PCR; TCRdb lists only in-frame clones, some missing. V, J and clone size are those of that table, while D and trimming were read from the DNA. The sample yields a few hundred thousand clones, 70% to 80% seen once. The gene calls are TRBV5-1 and TRBJ2-3; D gene ambiguous. Sequencing was done on a sample of peripheral blood. The receptor's source is a woman of 80 years or more with acute or convalescent COVID-19. The CDR3 here is CASSLGGTDTQYF. CDR3 DNA sequence: TGCGCCAGCAGCTTGGGCGGCACAGATACGCAGTATTTT.